This entry lists 10 T cell receptor beta chains sequenced from one sample in a study of OX40 agonist ivuxolimab in advanced cancers. Data came from immunoSEQ multiplex PCR; TCRdb stores just in-frame clones and leaves some out. This table holds about 19,000 clones, around four fifths found once. Sample: CD4+ or CD8+ T cells sorted from blood, taken in a trial of the OX40 agonist ivuxolimab. Receptors were obtained from an adult with an advanced solid tumor such as melanoma, head and neck, liver or kidney cancer.

V is TRBV2 and J is TRBJ1-3; D may be TRBD1 (6 bases). From germline, CDR1 is SNHLY and CDR2 FYNNEI. The CDR3 length is 16 residues. Trimming shortened V by 2 bases and J by 0 bases, and 11 bases separated the two germline ends. CDR3 in amino acids: CASSENPGVSGNTIYF. The CDR3 nucleotides are TGTGCCAGCAGTGAAAACCCAGGGGTCTCTGGAAACACCATATATTTT.

The V call is TRBV18, the J call TRBJ2-2; D uncertain. Trimming removed 0 bases at V and 5 bases at J, with 10 bases between. Germline-derived CDR1 and CDR2 are KGHSH and LQKENI. This CDR3 is built from 15 residues. CDR3 DNA: TGTGCCAGCTCACCACCTGACCAACCAACCGGGGAGCTGTTTTTT. Translated: CASSPPDQPTGELFF. The variable domain in full, completed from reference TRBV18 and TRBJ2-2, reads NAGVMQNPRHLVRRRGQEARLRCSPMKGHSHVYWYRQLPEEGLKFMVYLQKENIIDESGMPKERFSAEFPKEGPSILRIQQVVRGDSAAYFCASSPPDQPTGELFFGEGSRLTVL.

The J gene is TRBJ2-2, the V gene TRBV7-9; D perhaps matches TRBD1 (5 bases). The ends were cut back, 0 bases at V and 7 bases at J, with 9 bases in the middle. CDR1 is SEHNR, CDR2 FQNEAQ, per germline (reference sequence). The CDR3 extends over 14 amino acids. CDR3 protein: CASSLAGAGGELFF. CDR3 in DNA: TGTGCCAGCAGCTTAGCAGGGGCTGGCGGGGAGCTGTTTTTT.

This chain joins TRBV18 and TRBJ2-1; 7 positions agree with TRBD1. This CDR3 contains 16 residues. The ends lost 3 bases at V and 5 bases at J; junction bases unmatched: 10. Germline CDR1 is KGHSH and CDR2 is LQKENI. CDR3 sequence reads: CASSPTGTDLHNEQFF. CDR3 sequence (DNA): TGTGCCAGCTCACCGACCGGGACAGACCTCCACAATGAGCAGTTCTTC. Using reference TRBV18 and TRBJ2-1 for the parts outside the CDR3, the full variable domain is NAGVMQNPRHLVRRRGQEARLRCSPMKGHSHVYWYRQLPEEGLKFMVYLQKENIIDESGMPKERFSAEFPKEGPSILRIQQVVRGDSAAYFCASSPTGTDLHNEQFFGPGTRLTVL.

V gene TRBV6-5 combines with J gene TRBJ2-5; possible D gene TRBD1, 6 bases. The CDR3 loop spans 15 amino acids. V was pared by 2 bases and J by 5 bases, with 15 bases between. Germline-derived CDR1 and CDR2 are MNHEY and SVGAGI. Written as DNA, the CDR3 is TGTGCCAGCAGTTACCGTCAGGGGCTCCAGGAGACCCAGTACTTC. It encodes CASSYRQGLQETQYF.

This clone was seen just once. The chain combines TRBV13 with TRBJ2-7; D call uncertain. V was trimmed by 4 bases and J by 0 bases, leaving 10 bases between them. Germline CDR1 PRHDT, CDR2 FYEKMQ (reference sequence). The CDR3 is 14 residues long. CDR3 DNA: TGTGCCAGCAGCTCTAACGACGCCTCCTACGAGCAGTACTTC. This sequence encodes CASSSNDASYEQYF.

The chain joins TRBV10-3 to TRBJ2-1, with D possibly being TRBD2 (6 bases). Germline CDR1 is ENHRY and CDR2 is SYGVKD. This CDR3 is 16 amino acids long. V lost 0 bases to trimming and J lost 3 bases, with 12 bases between them. This CDR3 is CAISESVGGIYNEQFF. DNA for the CDR3: TGTGCCATCAGTGAGTCAGTCGGCGGGATCTACAATGAGCAGTTCTTC.

The genes are TRBV7-8 and TRBJ1-2, with a possible D match to TRBD1 (6 bases). From germline, CDR1 is SGHVS and CDR2 FQNEAQ. The CDR3 runs to 16 residues. Between the trimmed V and J ends, which lost 2 bases and 6 bases, there was a span of 19 bases. As DNA, the CDR3 is TGTGCCAGCAGCTTAACGGTCAGGGGATGGAAGGATGGCTACACCTTC. Its translation is CASSLTVRGWKDGYTF.

The J gene is TRBJ1-5, the V gene TRBV6-5; no definite D call. Between the trimmed V and J ends, which lost 2 bases and 4 bases, there was a span of 9 bases. CDR3 length: 14 residues. Germline CDR1 and CDR2: MNHEY and SVGAGI. This CDR3 reads CASSYGSTNQPQHF. The CDR3 coding sequence is TGTGCCAGCAGTTACGGATCCACTAATCAGCCCCAGCATTTT.

The CDR3 coding sequence is TGTGCCAGCAGCTTAGGCAATTCGGGGGAGGAGACCCAGTACTTC. The encoded protein is CASSLGNSGEETQYF. The gene calls are TRBV7-9 and TRBJ2-5; a weak D match, TRBD2 (6 bases). The germline V gene encodes CDR1 SEHNR and CDR2 FQNEAQ (reference sequence). This CDR3 comprises 15 residues. With 1 base removed from V and 5 bases from J, the gap between germline ends came to 14 bases.